The rows below give T cell receptor beta chains drawn from one sample of a study of shared clonotypes between healthy human individuals. TCRdb's copy holds only in-frame clones and misses some; the assay was immunoSEQ multiplex PCR. Among roughly 2 million clones listed, about 95% were seen once. Sequences were obtained from naive CD8+ T cells sorted from blood. These TCRs come from a young man in good health. CDR3s include the opening cysteine and the closing phenylalanine or tryptophan. The order of the fields is J gene, clone size, D gene, V gene, CDR3 protein, CDR3 DNA. D genes are given only for firm matches. Not all rows give a size; the values are once, few, many and, for expanded clones, a class.

>TRBJ2-1|-|-|TRBV25-1
CASGWTESYNEQFF
TGTGCCAGTGGTTGGACAGAGTCCTACAATGAGCAGTTCTTC
>TRBJ2-5|-|-|TRBV6-5
CASKDGRETQYF
TGTGCCAGCAAGGACGGGAGAGAGACCCAGTACTTC
>TRBJ2-3|-|-|TRBV6-4
CASSDGVGGETDTQYF
TGTGCCAGCAGTGACGGTGTGGGAGGAGAAACAGATACGCAGTATTTT
>TRBJ1-3|-|-|TRBV29-1
CSASGVGNTIYF
TGCAGCGCCTCAGGGGTAGGAAACACCATATATTTT
>TRBJ2-1|-|-|TRBV19
CASSIELGNEQFF
TGTGCCAGTAGTATAGAACTTGGGAATGAGCAGTTCTTC
>TRBJ2-7|-|-|TRBV5-1
CASRSGDTYEQYF
TGCGCCAGCAGGTCGGGGGATACCTACGAGCAGTACTTC
>TRBJ1-1|-|-|TRBV4-1
CASSQDRHPNTEAFF
TGCGCCAGCAGCCAAGATCGTCATCCGAACACTGAAGCTTTCTTT
>TRBJ2-7|-|-|TRBV4-3
CASSQEGNVASYEQYF
TGCGCCAGCAGCCAAGAAGGCAATGTGGCGTCCTACGAGCAGTACTTC
>TRBJ2-1|-|TRBD1|TRBV7-6
CASSLLWTGVRNSYNEQFF
TGTGCCAGCAGCTTACTATGGACAGGGGTTCGGAACTCCTACAATGAGCAGTTCTTC
>TRBJ2-1|-|-|TRBV27
CASSLSLRIGYNEQFF
TGTGCCAGCAGTTTATCCTTGCGTATAGGGTACAATGAGCAGTTCTTC
>TRBJ2-1|-|TRBD2|TRBV5-8
CASSFGLAGGRNEQFF
TGTGCCAGCAGCTTCGGACTAGCGGGAGGAAGGAATGAGCAGTTCTTC
>TRBJ2-7|-|-|TRBV5-1
CASSLQPDSYEQYF
TGCGCCAGCAGCTTGCAGCCTGACTCCTACGAGCAGTACTTC
>TRBJ1-1|-|-|TRBV4-1
CASSQGVGTNTEAFF
TGCGCCAGCAGCCAAGGGGTAGGGACCAACACTGAAGCTTTCTTT
>TRBJ2-3|-|-|TRBV7-2
CASSLGPVIDTQYF
TGTGCCAGCAGCTTAGGGCCAGTCATAGATACGCAGTATTTT
>TRBJ1-6|-|TRBD1|TRBV4-1
CASSLGQANNSPLHF
TGCGCCAGCAGCCTGGGACAGGCCAATAATTCACCCCTCCACTTT
>TRBJ1-1|-|TRBD1|TRBV30
CAWSDRGTEAFF
TGTGCCTGGAGTGACAGGGGAACTGAAGCTTTCTTT
>TRBJ2-3|-|-|TRBV27
CASSFSDPSTDTQYF
TGTGCCAGCAGTTTTTCGGATCCTAGCACAGATACGCAGTATTTT
>TRBJ2-7|-|TRBD1|TRBV19
CASSTTGSLHEQYF
TGTGCCAGTAGTACGACAGGGTCCCTCCACGAGCAGTACTTC
>TRBJ2-7|once|TRBD1|TRBV2
CASSDSGTGLYEQYF
TGTGCCAGCAGTGATTCCGGGACAGGACTTTACGAGCAGTACTTC
>TRBJ2-7|-|TRBD1|TRBV29-1
CSVWSDRLYEQYF
TGCAGCGTTTGGTCGGACAGGCTCTACGAGCAGTACTTC
>TRBJ1-2|-|TRBD1|TRBV2
CASSNGQASYGYTF
TGTGCCAGCAGTAACGGACAGGCCTCATATGGCTACACCTTC
>TRBJ1-1|-|TRBD1|TRBV2
CASSETGTGRNTEAFF
TGTGCCAGCAGTGAAACCGGGACAGGGAGGAACACTGAAGCTTTCTTT
>TRBJ2-2|-|-|TRBV7-9
CASSLGGVGTGELFF
TGTGCCAGCAGCTTAGGCGGGGTTGGCACCGGGGAGCTGTTTTTT
>TRBJ2-5|-|-|TRBV29-1
CSVVSDNQETQYF
TGCAGCGTTGTTAGTGATAACCAAGAGACCCAGTACTTC
>TRBJ2-3|-|-|TRBV18
CASSPGSTDTQYF
TGTGCCAGCTCACCGGGCAGCACAGATACGCAGTATTTT
>TRBJ2-7|-|-|TRBV5-4
CASSFSGTDEQYF
TGTGCCAGCAGCTTTTCAGGTACCGACGAGCAGTACTTC
>TRBJ2-7|-|-|TRBV11-2
CASSLSSSYEQYF
TGTGCCAGCAGCCTATCTAGCTCCTACGAGCAGTACTTC
>TRBJ1-5|-|TRBD1|TRBV28
CASTPGTEGNQPQHF
TGTGCCAGCACCCCCGGGACAGAAGGCAATCAGCCCCAGCATTTT
>TRBJ2-1|-|TRBD2|TRBV4-1
CASSQGSGSGSYEQFF
TGCGCCAGCAGCCAAGGTAGCGGGAGTGGGTCGTATGAGCAGTTCTTC
>TRBJ2-7|-|-|TRBV7-8
CASSLGGTFYEQYF
TGTGCCAGCAGCCTAGGCGGGACTTTCTACGAGCAGTACTTC
>TRBJ1-2|-|TRBD1|TRBV30
CAWSSQGAGGYTF
TGTGCCTGGAGCTCACAGGGGGCCGGTGGCTACACCTTC
>TRBJ2-7|once|-|TRBV21-1
CASSKDRTSGGGFYEQYF
TGTGCCAGCAGCAAAGACCGGACTAGCGGGGGGGGTTTCTACGAGCAGTACTTC
>TRBJ1-5|-|TRBD1|TRBV5-6
CASSSQGDGGNQPQHF
TGTGCCAGCAGCTCCCAGGGGGACGGCGGCAATCAGCCCCAGCATTTT
>TRBJ2-3|-|-|TRBV9
CASSLLGGEDTQYF
TGTGCCAGCAGCCTGTTAGGGGGTGAGGATACGCAGTATTTT
>TRBJ1-1|-|-|TRBV19
CASREGVEAFF
TGTGCCAGTAGGGAGGGAGTTGAAGCTTTCTTT
>TRBJ2-1|-|-|TRBV10-3
CAISGDDNEQFF
TGTGCCATCTCCGGGGATGACAATGAGCAGTTCTTC
>TRBJ2-1|-|TRBD2|TRBV5-6
CASSLLADNNEQFF
TGTGCCAGCAGCTTACTAGCGGACAACAATGAGCAGTTCTTC
>TRBJ1-6|-|-|TRBV4-1
CASSLAFGTLHF
TGCGCCAGCAGCCTAGCTTTTGGAACCCTCCACTTT
>TRBJ2-1|-|TRBD1|TRBV30
CAWARGQGINNEQFF
TGTGCCTGGGCAAGGGGACAGGGGATCAACAATGAGCAGTTCTTC
>TRBJ1-5|-|-|TRBV19
CATQSQGNQPQHF
TGTGCCACCCAAAGCCAGGGCAATCAGCCCCAGCATTTC
>TRBJ1-1|-|-|TRBV11-2
CASSFPENTEAFF
TGTGCCAGCAGCTTTCCAGAGAACACTGAAGCTTTCTTT
>TRBJ2-7|-|TRBD1|TRBV27
CASSYGGTGLREQYF
TGTGCCAGCAGTTATGGCGGGACAGGGTTGCGCGAGCAGTACTTC
>TRBJ1-5|-|-|TRBV5-6
CASSPGGQPQHF
TGTGCCAGCAGCCCAGGCGGTCAGCCCCAGCATTTT
>TRBJ2-3|-|-|TRBV5-1
CASSLDVGLTRNTQYF
TGCGCCAGCAGCTTGGACGTAGGGCTCACTCGAAATACGCAGTATTTT
>TRBJ2-7|-|TRBD2|TRBV4-1
CASSQGLAVNYEQYF
TGCGCCAGCAGCCAAGGTCTAGCGGTGAACTACGAGCAGTACTTC
>TRBJ1-1|-|-|TRBV27
CASIGQMNTEAFF
TGTGCCAGCATTGGACAGATGAACACTGAAGCTTTCTTT
>TRBJ2-7|-|-|TRBV9
CASSVGGTGYEQYF
TGTGCCAGCAGCGTAGGGGGAACAGGATACGAGCAGTACTTC
>TRBJ1-4|-|-|TRBV11-2
CASSLTGPPEKLFF
TGTGCCAGCAGCTTAACAGGGCCACCTGAAAAACTGTTTTTT
>TRBJ1-5|-|TRBD1|TRBV7-8
CASSSQIGTGGDQPQHF
TGTGCCAGCAGCTCCCAGATCGGGACAGGGGGGGATCAGCCCCAGCATTTT
>TRBJ1-2|once|-|TRBV27
CASSLRGAIVNGYTF
TGTGCCAGCAGTTTACGGGGGGCGATTGTGAATGGCTACACCTTC
>TRBJ1-2|-|TRBD1|TRBV11-2
CASSFLPQGDRDYGYTF
TGTGCCAGCAGCTTTTTGCCACAGGGGGACCGCGACTATGGCTACACCTTC
>TRBJ1-2|-|-|TRBV13
CASSPPAGPAGYGYTF
TGTGCCAGCAGCCCCCCGGCCGGCCCGGCAGGGTATGGCTACACCTTC
>TRBJ2-5|-|TRBD1|TRBV6-5
CASRGQGQETQYF
TGTGCCAGCAGAGGACAGGGCCAAGAGACCCAGTACTTC
>TRBJ2-1|-|-|TRBV11-2
CASSLGRTPGEQFF
TGTGCCAGCAGCTTAGGTAGGACGCCTGGGGAGCAGTTCTTC
>TRBJ1-2|few|-|TRBV19
CASGETVSYTF
TGTGCCAGTGGAGAGACAGTAAGCTACACCTTC
>TRBJ2-2|-|-|TRBV21-1
CASCYTGELFF
TGTGCCAGCTGCTACACCGGGGAGCTGTTTTTT
>TRBJ1-2|-|-|TRBV6-5
CASSSTDLNGGYTF
TGTGCCAGCAGTTCCACCGACTTAAATGGTGGCTACACCTTC
>TRBJ1-1|-|-|TRBV19
CASSTSPSGSGGLGTEAFF
TGTGCCAGTAGTACAAGCCCGTCTGGCTCAGGAGGCTTGGGCACTGAAGCTTTCTTT
>TRBJ2-7|-|-|TRBV6-1
CASRARGRFGEQYF
TGTGCCAGCCGGGCGAGGGGGAGGTTCGGCGAGCAGTACTTC